This T cell receptor beta chain came from a study of cytomegalovirus exposure and HLA in healthy donors. Study details: About 83 million unique TCRs from HLA-typed donors made up an early data release. General study findings and limits: Usually a TCR sequence was rare, but some public TCRs were found in many donors. In all likelihood, a cluster of highly shared sequence variants was a sequencing artifact.

The CDR3 loop spans 16 amino acids. V lost 1 base to trimming and J lost 2 bases; unmatched junction nucleotides: 4. CDR1 SGHRS and CDR2 YFSETQ come from the germline V gene. To note about this clone: What it recognizes is unknown.

The PCR was carried out with 60 Vbeta primers and 13 Jbeta primers. Here immunoSEQ multiplex PCR was the method, and the copy in TCRdb shows in-frame clones only, minus some. The sample shows 170,000 or so clones, around 78% of them seen only once. The source of this sequence is a woman aged 50 to 60 in good health and CMV-seropositive. Sequencing was carried out using PBMCs. The chain recombines TRBV5-1 with TRBJ2-3, with 10 bases identical to TRBD2. DNA of the CDR3: TGCGCCAGCAGCTTGTCACTAGCGGGGTACACAGATACGCAGTATTTT. This translates into CASSLSLAGYTDTQYF.